The entry below describes one TCR beta chain. No antigen is known for it. No qualities accompany the bases; no much larger clone lies one base away. From the germline V gene (reference sequence), CDR1 is DFQATT and CDR2 is SNEGSKA. Relative to germline, V is 1 base shorter and J is 7 bases shorter, with 11 bases between their ends. The CDR3 contains 13 residues, cysteine and phenylalanine counted. Just the 39-base CDR3 DNA is kept, in frame starting at base 1. This record comes from a study of blood T cells in healthy people across ages (dated by TCRdb to the mid-2010s). For the study in its entirety: Template switching captured roughly one uniquely barcoded TCR beta cDNA molecule per two T cells in model experiments. Using the same blood draw, the study looked at two additional independent replicas of 1 million unique cDNA reads for two donors, one aged 18 to 30 and the other aged 80 or older. Age-related changes in TCR beta repertoire diversity were measured in the study by deep sequencing normalized with unique cDNA molecular identifiers. Donors were grouped into four age groups: young (average approximately 15 years), middle-aged (roughly 38), aged (roughly 67) and long-lived (less than 85). To avoid experimental bias, donors of different ages were spread randomly across the sequencing lanes. Here is what the overall study found, with its caveats: A strong correlation was found between observed TCR beta diversity and the percentage of naive T cells measured by flow cytometry. Estimates of total diversity based on one million sequenced T cells were considered lower bounds and underestimates. As age increased, observed TCR beta diversity per million T cells dropped in a roughly linear way, and a significant reduction was already evident by age 40. The CMV infection status of donors was not known, potentially confounding age-related changes in expanded clonotypes. Conclusive comparison of naive and antigen-experienced compartments was prevented by the profiling of bulk unsorted PBMCs. Compared with the aged group, the long-lived group had more naive CD4+ T cells, fewer expanded clones and increased TCR diversity, suggesting age selection.

The donors were 40 or so Caucasian individuals from Russia, aged about 6 to 100 years, who were systemically healthy. Each donor gave ten milliliters of peripheral blood, drawn into EDTA-treated Vacutainer tubes. Ficoll-Paque density-gradient centrifugation was used to isolate PBMCs, with at least 6.5 million per sample. Total RNA was extracted from PBMCs with Trizol reagent, with at least 6 micrograms obtained per sample. For every donor, flow cytometry on a PBMC aliquot measured the percentage of naive CD45RAhigh/CD27high T cells. The library was built by means of 5' RACE. Sequencer: Illumina HiSeq 2500. A second PCR of 7 to 11 cycles was performed with a sample-barcoded 5' primer and a J-beta primer mix. A unique molecular identifier was introduced onto each TCR beta cDNA molecule by a template-switch 5' adaptor carrying 12 random nucleotides. At least 3 million CDR3-containing paired-end reads were obtained from each sample. All of the RNA was converted into first-strand cDNA using the Mint cDNA synthesis kit, with a TRBC-specific oligonucleotide serving as the primer. Following uracil-DNA glycosylase treatment, all cDNA underwent a first 18-cycle PCR with the universal primers M1SS and BC2_uni_R. Per the authors' processing: For normalization, 1 million high-quality reads, each with a distinct molecular identifier, were randomly selected from each sample. Instead of being binned into consensus sequences, reads with shared molecular identifiers were discarded. MiTCR, with a Q25 quality threshold and the strictest error-elimination algorithm, was used for CDR3 identification, clonotype clustering and error correction. A nonparametric unseen species model with Euler transformation was used to estimate a lower bound on total TCR beta diversity. TCRdb ran its own pipeline on the public reads, namely fastp trimming at Q25 and MiXCR clone calling, and kept in-frame beta chains. Records with the same CDR3 protein are collapsed into one entry carrying the most frequent genes and DNA. What appears here as the V and J calls and clone size reflects TCRdb's work, not the paper's. The sample has 700,000 to 850,000 distinct CDR3 sequences on record, about 53% of them singletons. Roughly two fifths of the sample is taken by the ten largest.

The sequence links TRBV20-1 to TRBJ2-1; TRBD1 is possibly the D segment (5 matching bases). The sequencing sample was made of blood. This TCR was sampled from a man older than 75 in good health. CDR3 reads: CSARGGARNEQFF. The sequenced DNA is TGCAGTGCTAGAGGGGGCGCTCGAAATGAGCAGTTCTTC.